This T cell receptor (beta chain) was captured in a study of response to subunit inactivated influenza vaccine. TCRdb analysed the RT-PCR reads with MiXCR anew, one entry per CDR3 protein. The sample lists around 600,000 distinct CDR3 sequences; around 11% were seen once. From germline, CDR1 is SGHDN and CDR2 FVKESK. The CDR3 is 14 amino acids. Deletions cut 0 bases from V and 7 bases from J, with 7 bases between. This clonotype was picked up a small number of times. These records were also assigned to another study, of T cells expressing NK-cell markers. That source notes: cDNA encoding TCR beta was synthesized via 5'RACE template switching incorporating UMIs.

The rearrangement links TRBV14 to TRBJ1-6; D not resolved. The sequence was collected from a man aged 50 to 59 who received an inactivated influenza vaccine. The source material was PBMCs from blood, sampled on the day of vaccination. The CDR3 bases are TGTGCCAGCAGCCAAGAAGCCCGGAATTCACCCCTCCACTTT. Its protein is CASSQEARNSPLHF.